A selection of T cell receptor beta chains follows, all from one sample in a study of early T cells in non-severe SARS-CoV-2 infection. TCRdb re-analysed the 5' RACE reads in MiXCR, keeping a single row per CDR3 protein. The sample shows 25,000 to 30,000 distinct CDR3 sequences, about 5% of them seen only once. Sequencing was carried out using whole blood. Receptor source: an adult who was a healthcare worker with PCR-confirmed SARS-CoV-2 infection or an uninfected control (not recorded which). The CDR3 runs from the conserved cysteine through the conserved F or W. A D gene is named only where the DNA matches it firmly. Size tells how often a clone was seen (once, few, many) or the class of an expanded clone, and some rows leave it out.

v_gene	abundance	j_gene	d_gene	CDR3nt	CDR3aa
TRBV3-1	-	TRBJ2-7	-	TGTGCCAGCAGCCATCGACAGGCGTTCTCCTACGAGCAGTACTTC	CASSHRQAFSYEQYF
TRBV29-1	many	TRBJ2-1	TRBD1	TGCAGCGTGTGGTCTCTGGGATGGACAGGGGAGGGCAATGAGCAGTTCTTC	CSVWSLGWTGEGNEQFF
TRBV6-5	many	TRBJ2-5	-	TGTGCCAGCAGTTCGATGGGAGAGACCCAGTACTTC	CASSSMGETQYF
TRBV11-2	many	TRBJ2-1	TRBD2	TGTGCCAGCAGCTTGGGGACTAGCGGGTTGAATGAGCAGTTCTTC	CASSLGTSGLNEQFF
TRBV12-5	few	TRBJ1-1	-	TGTGCTAGTGGTTTAGAAACTGAAGCTTTCTTT	CASGLETEAFF
TRBV9	few	TRBJ2-2	-	TGTGCCAGCAGCGCACGGGGACTGGGGACCGGGGAGCTGTTTTTT	CASSARGLGTGELFF
TRBV20-1	few	TRBJ2-7	TRBD2	TGCAGTGCAGCGGGGGCCGCCCACGAGCAGTACTTC	CSAAGAAHEQYF
TRBV7-6	many	TRBJ2-2	-	TGTGCCAGCAGCTCCGTAGGGGAGCTGTTTTTT	CASSSVGELFF
TRBV6-5	many	TRBJ2-3	-	TGTGCCAGCAGTTACGGGGTGGCTCGCGCCGGGGATACGCAGTATTTT	CASSYGVARAGDTQYF
TRBV11-2	few	TRBJ2-7	TRBD2	TGTGCCAGCAGCTCTAGCGGGATAAGCTCCTACGAGCAGTACTTC	CASSSSGISSYEQYF
TRBV5-8	many	TRBJ2-5	TRBD1	TGTGCCAGCAGCACGGACAGGGGAGAGACCCAGTACTTC	CASSTDRGETQYF
TRBV20-1	many	TRBJ2-1	TRBD2	TGCAGTGCTACATATAGCGGGGGGCTCTACAATGAGCAGTTCTTC	CSATYSGGLYNEQFF
TRBV29-1	many	TRBJ2-3	-	TGCAGCGTTGCCCCGGGGTCGAGCACAGATACGCAGTATTTT	CSVAPGSSTDTQYF
TRBV27	many	TRBJ2-1	TRBD1	TGTGCCAGCAGGCCGGGACAGGGGGCGATGAATGAGCAGTTCTTC	CASRPGQGAMNEQFF
TRBV6-1	many	TRBJ2-7	-	TGTGCCAGCAGGGGACTGTGGAGCTCCTACGAGCAGTACTTC	CASRGLWSSYEQYF
TRBV12-3/TRBV12-4	many	TRBJ2-7	-	TGTGCCAGCAGCCTGGGAGGCACGTACGAGCAGTACTTC	CASSLGGTYEQYF
TRBV5-5	-	TRBJ2-1	TRBD2	TGTGCCAGCAGCTTGGTGGCTAGCGGGGCCAATGAGCAGTTCTTC	CASSLVASGANEQFF
TRBV16	many	TRBJ1-2	-	TGTGCCAGCAGCCAATCACCGACCGACCACCAAGGCTACACCTTC	CASSQSPTDHQGYTF
TRBV6-2/TRBV6-3	many	TRBJ2-7	TRBD2	TGTGCCAGCAGCTCGCTAGCGGGTAGGGAGCAGTACTTC	CASSSLAGREQYF
TRBV7-6	few	TRBJ2-6	TRBD2	TGTGCCAGCAGCTTAGCTTCCGGACTAGCGGGAGTTGGAACTGGGGCCAACGTCCTGACTTTC	CASSLASGLAGVGTGANVLTF
TRBV9	few	TRBJ2-5	-	TGTGCCAGCAGCGCCGGTTACGGGATTCAAGAGACCCAGTACTTC	CASSAGYGIQETQYF
TRBV15	many	TRBJ1-1	TRBD1	TGTGCCACCAGCAAGGGGACAGGGGGGAACACTGAAGCTTTCTTT	CATSKGTGGNTEAFF
TRBV10-3	-	TRBJ2-7	TRBD1	TGTGCCATCGGGACAGCTACCTACGAGCAGTACTTC	CAIGTATYEQYF
TRBV19	-	TRBJ2-7	TRBD1	TGTGCCAGTAGGGCGTCCCAGGGGGCCTACGAGCAGTACTTC	CASRASQGAYEQYF
TRBV7-9	many	TRBJ2-1	-	TGTGCCACCACGGTCGTGAGTGAGCAGTTCTTC	CATTVVSEQFF
TRBV7-9	many	TRBJ1-2	-	TGTGCCAGCAGCTTAGGGGGGGCGGATGGCTACACCTTC	CASSLGGADGYTF
TRBV30	many	TRBJ2-5	-	TGTGCCTGGGCGATAAGGGGGAGGGAGACCCAGTACTTC	CAWAIRGRETQYF
TRBV19	many	TRBJ1-3	-	TGTGCCAGTAGCCCAGGGATTTTTGGAAACACCATATATTTT	CASSPGIFGNTIYF
TRBV20-1	many	TRBJ1-1	-	TGCAGTGCTAGAGGTCACAGGGCCCAGCCCACTGAAGCTTTCTTT	CSARGHRAQPTEAFF
TRBV5-1	many	TRBJ1-1	-	TGCGCCAGCAGCTTGGGGGCAGCTTTGAACACTGAAGCTTTCTTT	CASSLGAALNTEAFF
TRBV20-1	many	TRBJ2-1	-	TGCAGTGCTAGAGGAGGAGGGGCGGGGCATGAGCAGTTCTTC	CSARGGGAGHEQFF
TRBV12-3/TRBV12-4	many	TRBJ1-2	TRBD1	TGTGCCAGCAGACCGGGACAGGGCAACTATGGCTACACCTTC	CASRPGQGNYGYTF
TRBV18	-	TRBJ2-7	TRBD1	TGTGCCAGCTCACCCGGGACAGGGGGCTACAAGCTCTCCTACGAGCAGTACTTC	CASSPGTGGYKLSYEQYF
TRBV20-1	many	TRBJ2-5	TRBD2	TGCAGTGCTAGGGAGGGCGGGGGACCCCAAGAGACCCAGTACTTC	CSAREGGGPQETQYF
TRBV19	many	TRBJ1-5	TRBD1	TGTGCCAGTAGGAGGACAGGGGATTACAATCAGCCCCAGCATTTT	CASRRTGDYNQPQHF
TRBV7-9	medium-sized	TRBJ1-2	-	TGTGCCAGCAGCCTCGACACTCATGGCTACACCTTC	CASSLDTHGYTF
TRBV24-1	few	TRBJ2-3	-	TGTGCCACCAGTGATGTCATAACCGGAGATGCGCAGTATTTT	CATSDVITGDAQYF
TRBV3-1	many	TRBJ2-1	-	TGTGCCAGCAGCCAAGAGCGGAATGAGCAGTTCTTC	CASSQERNEQFF
TRBV5-1	many	TRBJ2-1	-	TGCGCCAGCAGTCGTCGGGATGAGCAGTTCTTC	CASSRRDEQFF
TRBV4-2	-	TRBJ1-5	-	TGTGCCAGCAGCCAAGATTCTCGGTTTCAGCCCCAGCATTTT	CASSQDSRFQPQHF
TRBV7-9	many	TRBJ1-6	-	TGTGCCAGCAGCTTGGCAGGCTCGACCTATAATTCACCCCTCCACTTT	CASSLAGSTYNSPLHF
TRBV20-1	few	TRBJ2-4	TRBD1	TGCAGTGCGCCGGAGGCAGGGGGCTTAGCCAAAAACATTCAGTACTTC	CSAPEAGGLAKNIQYF
TRBV28	many	TRBJ1-5	TRBD1	TGTGCCAGCACGATGGGGACAGGGAATCAGCCCCAGCATTTT	CASTMGTGNQPQHF